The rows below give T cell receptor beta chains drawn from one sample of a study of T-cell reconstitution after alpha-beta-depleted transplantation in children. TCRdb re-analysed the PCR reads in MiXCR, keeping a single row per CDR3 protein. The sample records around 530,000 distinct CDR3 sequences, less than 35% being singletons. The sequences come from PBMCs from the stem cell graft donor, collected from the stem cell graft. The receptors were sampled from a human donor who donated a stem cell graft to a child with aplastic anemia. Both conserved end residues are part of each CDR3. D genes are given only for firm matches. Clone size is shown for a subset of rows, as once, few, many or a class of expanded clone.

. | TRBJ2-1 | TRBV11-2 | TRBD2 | TGTGCCAGCAGCTTTAGTTGGCGACTAGCGGGACCAACACCCGACAATGAGCAGTTCTTC | CASSFSWRLAGPTPDNEQFF
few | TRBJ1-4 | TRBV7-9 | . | TGTGCCAGCAGCTTCGAAAGTAATGAAAAACTGTTTTTT | CASSFESNEKLFF
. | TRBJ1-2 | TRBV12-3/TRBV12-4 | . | TGTGCCAGCAGTCGCTCAGGGGTGGGTGGCTACACCTTC | CASSRSGVGGYTF
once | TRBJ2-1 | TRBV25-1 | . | TGTGCCAGCAGTGAATCCGGGGGTAGCTTCTACAATGAGCAGTTCTTC | CASSESGGSFYNEQFF
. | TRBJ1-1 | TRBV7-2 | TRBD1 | TGTGCCAGCAGCTTGGACAGGTGGCAAGCTTTCTTT | CASSLDRWQAFF
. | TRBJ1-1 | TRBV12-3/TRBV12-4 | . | TGTGCCAGCAGTTCCCTGGGGAGACCCACTGAAGCTTTCTTT | CASSSLGRPTEAFF
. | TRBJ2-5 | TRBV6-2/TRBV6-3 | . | TGTGCCAGCAGTTTATGGAACGGTTTACAAGAGACCCAGTACTTC | CASSLWNGLQETQYF
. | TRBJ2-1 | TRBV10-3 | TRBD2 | TGTGCCATCAGTGAGGGGACTAGCGGGAGAGGAAATGAGCAGTTCTTC | CAISEGTSGRGNEQFF
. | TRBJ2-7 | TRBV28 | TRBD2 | TGTGCCAGCAGTTTAAGCGGGGGAAGCTCCTACGAGCAGTACTTC | CASSLSGGSSYEQYF
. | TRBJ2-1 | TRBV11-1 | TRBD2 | TGTGCCAGCAGCGCCCGAATAGCGGGCCACAACAATGAGCAGTTCTTC | CASSARIAGHNNEQFF
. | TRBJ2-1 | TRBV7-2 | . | TGTGCCAGCAGCTCTTATAACAATGAGCAGTTCTTC | CASSSYNNEQFF
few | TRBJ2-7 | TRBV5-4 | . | TGTGCCAGCAGCTTGGACAGGTTGAGCTCCTACGAGCAGTACTTC | CASSLDRLSSYEQYF
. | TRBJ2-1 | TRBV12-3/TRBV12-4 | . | TGTGCCAGCAGTTTAACCCGGGGTGAGCAGTTCTTC | CASSLTRGEQFF
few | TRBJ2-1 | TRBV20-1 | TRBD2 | TGCAGTGCTAGAGGGTCTAGCGGGAGGGGCGAGCTAGGGAATGAGCAGTTCTTC | CSARGSSGRGELGNEQFF
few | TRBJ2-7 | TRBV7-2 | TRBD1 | TGTGCCAGCAGCCCAGACAGGGGCTCCTACGAGCAGTACTTC | CASSPDRGSYEQYF
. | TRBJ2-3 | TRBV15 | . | TGTGCCACCAGCAGGGAAACAGATACGCAGTATTTT | CATSRETDTQYF
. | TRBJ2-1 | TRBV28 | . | TGTGCCAGCAGTCTACTAGGGAAGGCCTACAATGAGCAGTTCTTC | CASSLLGKAYNEQFF
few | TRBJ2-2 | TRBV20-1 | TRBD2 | TGCAGTGCTAGAGGCCCGGGAGGGCCCATCACCGGGGAGCTGTTTTTT | CSARGPGGPITGELFF
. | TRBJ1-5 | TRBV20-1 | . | TGCAGTGCTAGAGATCGCGCGGCCCCAAGTCGGTGGCCCCAGCATTTT | CSARDRAAPSRWPQHF
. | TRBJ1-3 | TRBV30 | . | TGTGCCTGGAGCCCAGGCTTGACTGGAAACACCATATATTTT | CAWSPGLTGNTIYF
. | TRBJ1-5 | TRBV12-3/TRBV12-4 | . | TGTGCCAGCAGTTTTTTGGGGGGCCAGGGCAATCAGCCCCAGCATTTT | CASSFLGGQGNQPQHF
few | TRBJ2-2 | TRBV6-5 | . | TGTGCCAGCAGTTACTCTCGTAGCGGTCCGGGGGAGCTGTTTTTT | CASSYSRSGPGELFF
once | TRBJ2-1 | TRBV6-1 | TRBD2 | TGTGCCAGCAGACCAAATAGCGGGAGGACTAACAATGAGCAGTTCTTC | CASRPNSGRTNNEQFF
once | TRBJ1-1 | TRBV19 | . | TGTGCCAGTAGTATAGAGGGCTTGGACACTGAAGCTTTCTTT | CASSIEGLDTEAFF
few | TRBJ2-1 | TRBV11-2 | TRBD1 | TGTGCCAGCAGCTTAGAACCACAGGGGGCGCGGAACAATGAGCAGTTCTTC | CASSLEPQGARNNEQFF
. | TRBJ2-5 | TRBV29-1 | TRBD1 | TGCAGCGTTGAAGGGTGGACAGGGGAAGAGACCCAGTACTTC | CSVEGWTGEETQYF
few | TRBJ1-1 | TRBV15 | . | TGTGCCACCAGCAGAGAGGGGGAGGGGACTGAAGCTTTCTTT | CATSREGEGTEAFF
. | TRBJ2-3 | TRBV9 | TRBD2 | TGTGCCAGCAGCGTACCTGGGAGGGGCCCTAGCACAGATACGCAGTATTTT | CASSVPGRGPSTDTQYF
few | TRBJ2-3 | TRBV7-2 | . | TGTGCCAGCAGCATAGGTGACGACACAGATACGCAGTATTTT | CASSIGDDTDTQYF
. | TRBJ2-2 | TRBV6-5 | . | TGTGCCAGCACCACGGGAGCCGGGGAGCTGTTTTTT | CASTTGAGELFF
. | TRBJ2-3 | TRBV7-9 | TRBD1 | TGTGCCAGTAGACAGGGTTTTGGAGATACGCAGTATTTT | CASRQGFGDTQYF
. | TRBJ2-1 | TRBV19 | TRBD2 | TGTGCCAGTAGGGAAGTGGGGACTAGCGGGGCTTATGAGCAGTTCTTC | CASREVGTSGAYEQFF
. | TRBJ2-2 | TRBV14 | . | TGTGCCAGCAGCCAAGGGACAGTTTTCACCGGGGAGCTGTTTTTT | CASSQGTVFTGELFF
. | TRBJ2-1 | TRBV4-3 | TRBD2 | TGCGCCAGCAGCCAAGATGGTAGCGGGAGGAGCTCCTACAATGAGCAGTTCTTC | CASSQDGSGRSSYNEQFF
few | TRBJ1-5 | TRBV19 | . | TGTGCCAGTAGGACGACATCCAGGGGCAAGAGCAATCAGCCCCAGCATTTT | CASRTTSRGKSNQPQHF
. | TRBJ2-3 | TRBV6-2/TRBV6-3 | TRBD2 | TGTGCCAGCAGTTACGCGGGGGTGAGGGGAGATACGCAGTATTTT | CASSYAGVRGDTQYF
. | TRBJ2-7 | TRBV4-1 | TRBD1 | TGCGCCAGCAGCCAGACCGGGACAGGGCTACTCTACGAGCAGTACTTC | CASSQTGTGLLYEQYF
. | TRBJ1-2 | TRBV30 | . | TGTGCCCGGGATGGCTACACCTTC | CARDGYTF
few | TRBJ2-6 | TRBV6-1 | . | TGTGCCAGCGGAGGGGCCGGTGGGGCCAACGTCCTGACTTTC | CASGGAGGANVLTF
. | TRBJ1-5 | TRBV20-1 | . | TGCAGTGCTAGAGCGCCGTCTCGGACGGAAGATCAGCCCCAGCATTTT | CSARAPSRTEDQPQHF
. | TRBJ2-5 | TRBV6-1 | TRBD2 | TGTGCCAGCAGTGAAGCGCGTTCGGGGGAGGGGACCCAGTACTTC | CASSEARSGEGTQYF
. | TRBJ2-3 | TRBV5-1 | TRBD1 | TGCGCCAGCAGCTTCGACAGGGGGTGGACAGATACGCAGTATTTT | CASSFDRGWTDTQYF
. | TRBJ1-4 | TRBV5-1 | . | TGCGCCAGCAGCTTGTCCCAGAATGAAAAACTGTTTTTT | CASSLSQNEKLFF
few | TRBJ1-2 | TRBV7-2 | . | TGTGCCAGCAGCTTTGGCGGGGGGCAGGGCTACACCTTC | CASSFGGGQGYTF